These 12 T cell receptor beta chains share one sample of origin, sequenced in a study of shared clonotypes between healthy human individuals. Measured with immunoSEQ multiplex PCR; TCRdb has only the in-frame clones, and not every one. The sample lists 2 million to 2.5 million clones, approximately 94% occurring once. The source material was naive CD4+ T cells sorted from blood. Subset specified: CD45RA+ positively selected. These receptors came from a man between 18 and 35 years old in good health.

This clone came up once. This chain joins TRBV9 and TRBJ1-3, with 7 bases lining up with TRBD1. Looked up from germline, CDR1 is SGDLS and CDR2 is YYNGEE. The V gene end was trimmed by 4 bases and the J gene end by 1 base; junction bases not matched to a gene: 29. This CDR3 has 23 amino acids. The CDR3 is CASSIRGDYKGAVGPISGNTIYF. The CDR3 bases are TGTGCCAGCAGCATCCGCGGGGATTACAAGGGGGCCGTCGGACCTATATCTGGAAACACCATATATTTT.

V and J are TRBV7-9 and TRBJ2-3; D unresolved. Germline CDR1 is SEHNR and CDR2 is FQNEAQ (reference sequence). V lost 7 bases to trimming and J lost 6 bases, with 14 bases between them. The CDR3 contains 13 residues. In nucleotides, the CDR3 is TGTGCCAGCAACACGGTGAACCGGGATACGCAGTATTTT. It is translated as CASNTVNRDTQYF. The whole variable domain, filled in from reference TRBV7-9 and TRBJ2-3, reads DTGVSQNPRHKITKRGQNVTFRCDPISEHNRLYWYRQTLGQGPEFLTYFQNEAQLEKSRLLSDRFSAERPKGSFSTLEIQRTEQGDSAMYLCASNTVNRDTQYFGPGTRLTVL.

V is TRBV5-6 and J is TRBJ2-2; D possibly corresponds to TRBD2 (5 bases). Germline V gives CDR1 SGHDT, CDR2 YYEEEE. CDR3 size: 15 residues. With 5 bases removed from V and 0 bases from J, the gap between germline ends came to 11 bases. The chain's CDR3 is CASRPSTTNTGELFF. The DNA of the CDR3 is TGTGCCAGCAGACCTAGCACCACGAACACCGGGGAGCTGTTTTTT.

With respect to this clone: Germline is not matched at one junction end, which may reflect a read error. V is TRBV5-1 and J is TRBJ2-6, with 7 bases identical to TRBD1. The length of the CDR3 is 19 residues. The germline gives CDR1 SGHRS, CDR2 YFSETQ. The CDR3: CASSFTGTVIFSEANVLTF. In DNA, the CDR3 is TGCGCCAGCAGCTTTACCGGGACAGTAATCTTCTCTGAGGCCAACGTCCTGACTTTC.

The chain combines TRBV5-1 with TRBJ1-4; perhaps TRBD1 as D (6 bases). Trimming cost V 3 bases and J 5 bases, with 11 bases left between them. The CDR3 consists of 14 residues. Looked up from germline, CDR1 is SGHRS and CDR2 is YFSETQ. CDR3 coding DNA: TGCGCCAGCAGCTCGGAAGGGGGGAATGAAAAACTGTTTTTT. This codes for CASSSEGGNEKLFF.

The chain couples TRBV5-4 to TRBJ2-7, with no clear D. V was clipped by 1 base and J by 2 bases, with 7 bases between them. Germline-derived CDR1 and CDR2 are SGHNT and YYREEE (reference sequence). The CDR3 is made up of 13 amino acids. The CDR3 DNA reads TGTGCCAGCAGCTTGACAGAAACCTACGAGCAGTACTTC. It yields the protein CASSLTETYEQYF. Full variable domain (missing parts from reference TRBV5-4 and TRBJ2-7): ETGVTQSPTHLIKTRGQQVTLRCSSQSGHNTVSWYQQALGQGPQFIFQYYREEENGRGNFPPRFSGLQFPNYSSELNVNALELDDSALYLCASSLTETYEQYFGPGTRLTVT.

J is TRBJ1-4 and V is TRBV28; D remains unclear. The length of the CDR3 is 14 residues. Trimming removed 8 bases from V and 0 bases from J, with 10 bases in between. The germline CDR1 and CDR2 sequences are MDHEN and SYDVKM. The CDR3 DNA reads TGTGCCAGCGGCGAATCGCCAACTAATGAAAAACTGTTTTTT. Translated: CASGESPTNEKLFF.

The chain joins TRBV10-3 to TRBJ2-3; 9 nucleotides line up with TRBD2. The CDR3 has 15 amino acids. The junction had 8 bases not matched to a gene; V was cut back by 5 bases and J by 5 bases. The V gene's germline CDR1 is ENHRY and CDR2 SYGVKD. The CDR3 protein is CAISTIAGEGDTQYF. The DNA of the CDR3 is TGTGCCATCAGTACGATAGCGGGGGAGGGAGATACGCAGTATTTT.

This clone occurred once. The chain carries TRBV7-9 and TRBJ2-2; D tentatively fits TRBD1 or TRBD2 (5 bases each). V lost 6 bases and J lost 4, with 15 bases in between. CDR1 is SEHNR and CDR2 is FQNEAQ in the germline V gene (reference sequence). This CDR3 is 15 amino acids long. Here the CDR3 reads CASSFPGSLTGELFF. In nucleotides, the CDR3 is TGTGCCAGCAGTTTTCCAGGGAGTCTCACCGGGGAGCTGTTTTTT.

This chain joins TRBV9 and TRBJ2-3, with D perhaps TRBD2 (6 bases). The CDR3 extends over 13 amino acids. Germline V gene data show CDR1 as SGDLS and CDR2 as YYNGEE. With 0 bases removed from V and 8 bases from J, the gap between germline ends came to 10 bases. The CDR3 spells CASSVGGEVTQYF. CDR3 nucleotides: TGTGCCAGCAGCGTAGGAGGGGAGGTTACGCAGTATTTT.

The chain carries TRBV5-6 and TRBJ1-5; 7 bases line up with TRBD1. V lost 4 bases and J lost 0; bases outside the gene matches: 4. There are 15 residues in the CDR3. Germline V gene lookup returns CDR1 SGHDT and CDR2 YYEEEE. CDR3 amino acids: CASSRGLDSNQPQHF. The CDR3 nucleotides read TGTGCCAGCAGCAGGGGGCTGGATAGCAATCAGCCCCAGCATTTT. The whole variable domain, remainder taken from reference TRBV5-6 and TRBJ1-5, is DAGVTQSPTHLIKTRGQQVTLRCSPKSGHDTVSWYQQALGQGPQFIFQYYEEEERQRGNFPDRFSGHQFPNYSSELNVNALLLGDSALYLCASSRGLDSNQPQHFGDGTRLSIL.

The chain couples TRBV6-1 to TRBJ1-1; possible D gene TRBD1, 5 bases. The CDR3 extends over 13 amino acids. V was pared by 8 bases and J by 10 bases, with 20 bases between. Germline CDR1 and CDR2: MNHNS and SASEGT. DNA for the CDR3: TGTGCCAGCCGGAAGGGTAGGAGGGACGGAGCTTTCTTT. Translation gives CASRKGRRDGAFF.